The 30 T cell receptor beta chains presented below share a single source sample, sequenced in a study of T cell repertoires in cytomegalovirus infection. MiXCR was run by TCRdb on the reads, yielding one entry per CDR3 protein. Of about 440,000 distinct CDR3 sequences in the sample, approximately 31% are singletons; the top ten hold roughly an eighth. Sequenced sample: PBMCs. The source of these receptors is a human donor in good health (CMV status not recorded). Some clones in this sample may be carry-over from other donors' samples.

There are many counts of this clonotype. CDR3 sequence reads: CASSVPTGTVISYEQYF. The DNA of the CDR3 is TGTGCCAGCAGTGTCCCAACCGGGACAGTTATCTCCTACGAGCAGTACTTC. This sequence joins TRBV6-1 and TRBJ2-7; TRBD1 matches at 7 bases. Trimming took 4 bases from V and 0 from J; bases not matched to a gene: 12. The CDR3 extends over 17 amino acids. Germline CDR1 is MNHNS and CDR2 is SASEGT.

The chain links TRBV6-8 to TRBJ2-3; 13 bases agree with TRBD2. V dropped 6 bases and J dropped 3; count of bases not matched to a gene: 6. Germline CDR1 reads MNHGY; CDR2 reads SAAAGT. This CDR3 comprises 16 residues. CDR3 in DNA: TGTGCCAGCAGGAAGGTGACTAGCGGGGGGACAGATACGCAGTATTTT. Amino acid sequence: CASRKVTSGGTDTQYF.

This rearrangement joins TRBV7-6 to TRBJ1-6; perhaps TRBD1 as D (6 bases). The CDR3 length is 16 residues. V lost 1 base, J lost 7 bases, and 14 bases lay in between. Germline values: CDR1 SGHVS, CDR2 FNYEAQ. The CDR3 coding sequence is TGTGCCAGCAGCTTAGGGGGACAAGGGGGGAATTCACCCCTCCACTTT. It encodes CASSLGGQGGNSPLHF. Variable domain in full (rest from reference TRBV7-6 and TRBJ1-6): GAGVSQSPRYKVTKRGQDVALRCDPISGHVSLYWYRQALGQGPEFLTYFNYEAQQDKSGLPNDRFSAERPEGSISTLTIQRTEQRDSAMYRCASSLGGQGGNSPLHFGNGTRLTVT.

With regard to this clonotype: The CDR3 end shows no conserved phenylalanine or tryptophan, and so a read error is likely. V gene TRBV7-2 combines with J gene TRBJ1-5; no clear D. CDR1 and CDR2 (germline): SGHTA, FQGNSA. The CDR3 runs 14 residues. This CDR3 reads CASSLPQFNQTQHL. The CDR3, as DNA: TGTGCCAGCAGCTTACCGCAGTTCAATCAGACCCAGCATTTG.

This clonotype occurred a few times. This chain links TRBV12-3 or TRBV12-4 with TRBJ1-4; D call uncertain. The CDR3 covers 14 residues. Between the trimmed V and J ends, which lost 3 bases and 4 bases, there was a span of 9 bases. The CDR3 reads CASSFGTDNEKLFF. As DNA, the CDR3 is TGTGCCAGCAGTTTTGGTACAGATAATGAAAAACTGTTTTTT.

A remark on this clonotype: Germline and junction disagree at one end, which may indicate a read error. In DNA, the CDR3 is TGTGCCATCAGTGAAATCGCAGCAACCTCTGGAAACACCATATATTTT. Translation: CAISEIAATSGNTIYF. V gene TRBV6-1 combines with J gene TRBJ1-3; D call uncertain. The CDR3 has 16 amino acids. Germline lookup yields CDR1 MNHNS and CDR2 SASEGT.

This clonotype came up a few times. J is TRBJ1-2 and V is TRBV7-2; D unresolved. In germline, CDR1 is SGHTA, CDR2 FQGNSA. Trimming pared 5 bases from V and 7 bases from J, leaving 11 bases between. There are 12 residues in the CDR3. CDR3: CASSPPGFGYTF. The CDR3 DNA is TGTGCCAGCAGCCCCCCGGGGTTTGGCTACACCTTC.

This clonotype showed up just a few times. The rearrangement joins TRBV7-8 to TRBJ1-2; D gene uncertain. The germline CDR1 and CDR2 sequences are SGHVS and FQNEAQ. The CDR3 is 15 residues long. The V and J ends lost 5 bases and 4 bases respectively, with 17 bases between them. The CDR3 bases are TGTGCCAGCAGCCTAGAGAGGGCTCGCGGCTATGGCTACACCTTC. Protein product: CASSLERARGYGYTF.

The genes are TRBV7-9 and TRBJ1-1; 7 bases are shared with TRBD1. Germline loops: CDR1 SEHNR, CDR2 FQNEAQ (reference sequence). J gave up 5 bases and V 8 bases, and 11 bases lay outside the gene matches. The CDR3 runs 14 residues. CDR3 sequence: CASAREQGRTEAFF. As DNA, the CDR3 is TGTGCCAGCGCCAGGGAACAGGGGCGGACTGAAGCTTTCTTT.

In this sample, this clonotype turned up a few times. V gene TRBV5-4 combines with J gene TRBJ2-4, with 14 bases fitting TRBD2. With 7 bases clipped from V and 11 bases from J, the junction kept 11 bases outside the gene matches. CDR1 is SGHNT, CDR2 YYREEE, per germline (reference sequence). The CDR3 extends over 15 amino acids. The CDR3 loop is CASSGTSGGLSVQYF. The CDR3 DNA reads TGTGCCAGCTCCGGGACTAGCGGGGGTCTGTCAGTTCAGTACTTC.

In its sample, this clonotype was seen a few times. The chain couples TRBV4-3 to TRBJ2-1; D uncertain. The V gene's germline CDR1 is LGHNA and CDR2 YSLEER. The CDR3 consists of 15 residues. V dropped 1 base and J dropped 4 bases, with 11 bases sitting between them. DNA of the CDR3: TGCGCCAGCAGCCAAGTTGTTGGAGATTACAATGAGCAGTTCTTC. Protein product: CASSQVVGDYNEQFF.

The chain employs TRBV28 and TRBJ1-1; D might be TRBD1 (6 bases). This CDR3 has 15 amino acids. Per germline, CDR1 MDHEN and CDR2 SYDVKM. Trimming left V 5 bases short and J 1 base short, with 14 bases between. The CDR3 sequence is CASSRWTAGNTEAFF. The CDR3 DNA reads TGTGCCAGCAGTCGATGGACAGCCGGGAACACTGAAGCTTTCTTT.

This chain uses TRBV6-8 with TRBJ2-7, with TRBD2 matching over 11 bases. CDR3 size: 15 residues. CDR1 and CDR2 from the germline V gene are MNHGY and SAAAGT. V shed 0 bases, J shed 4 bases, and the junction held 2 bases outside the gene matches. The CDR3, as DNA: TGTGCCAGCAGTTACTCTTCTAGCGGGGGGTACGAGCAGTACTTC. It specifies CASSYSSSGGYEQYF.

This clonotype occurred once. It may be a read error: a sequence one base away is much more abundant. V usage is TRBV10-3 and J usage is TRBJ2-1; D is unresolved. Per germline, CDR1 ENHRY and CDR2 SYGVKD. CDR3 length: 11 residues. CDR3 in amino acids: CATLKKGEPFF. In DNA, the CDR3 is TGTGCCACTTTGAAAAAAGGTGAGCCGTTCTTC.

This clonotype was counted many times. The rearrangement joins TRBV7-2 to TRBJ2-5; D is unresolved. The germline gives CDR1 SGHTA, CDR2 FQGNSA. V was trimmed by 1 base and J by 0 bases, leaving 9 bases between them. The CDR3 sequence is 15 residues long. The CDR3 region is CASSLDWNYQETQYF. Here the CDR3 DNA reads TGTGCCAGCAGCTTAGACTGGAATTACCAAGAGACCCAGTACTTC.

This clonotype was seen repeatedly, ten times or more. The genes are TRBV7-2 and TRBJ2-5; 8 bases are a match to TRBD2. V gave up 1 base and J gave up 0 bases; unmatched junction bases: 4. From germline, CDR1 is SGHTA and CDR2 FQGNSA. This CDR3 has 16 residues. DNA for the CDR3: TGTGCCAGCAGCTTAGGAGTAGCGGGGAACCAAGAGACCCAGTACTTC. It translates to CASSLGVAGNQETQYF.

This clonotype was picked up many times. The V gene is TRBV6-2 or TRBV6-3, the J gene TRBJ1-1, with 7 nucleotides matching TRBD1. V was clipped by 7 bases and J by 0 bases; unmatched bases: 14. In germline, CDR1 is MNHEY, CDR2 SVGEGT. This CDR3 is built from 17 residues. The chain's CDR3 is CASTIRPTGTLNTEAFF. In nucleotides, the CDR3 is TGTGCCAGCACAATCCGACCGACAGGGACCCTGAACACTGAAGCTTTCTTT.

Points on this clonotype: This could be a read error, since a much larger clone is one nucleotide away. This chain links TRBV12-3 or TRBV12-4 with TRBJ2-7, with unresolved D. V lost 2 bases and J 0 bases, leaving 11 bases between the germline ends. The CDR3 contains 15 residues. CDR3 protein: CASSLRSPPSYEQYF. The CDR3 bases are TGTGCCAGCAGTTTACGGTCTCCCCCCTCCTACGAGCAGTACTTC.

The chain links TRBV6-6 to TRBJ2-1; D is possibly TRBD1 (6 bases). With 6 bases removed from V and 6 bases from J, the gap between germline ends came to 12 bases. In germline, CDR1 is MNHNY, CDR2 SVGAGI (reference sequence). The CDR3 contains 13 residues. CDR3 residues: CASSTGQINEQFF. The CDR3 DNA follows: TGTGCCAGCAGCACCGGACAGATCAATGAGCAGTTCTTC.

V is TRBV6-1 and J is TRBJ1-6; D might be TRBD1 (6 bases). The germline V and J ends were trimmed by 8 bases and 18 bases, with 17 bases remaining between them. Germline CDR1 and CDR2: MNHNS and SASEGT. The CDR3 is 11 amino acids. CDR3 nucleotides: TGTGCCAGCCGGCGGGGGGCTCCTCCCCACTTT. As protein: CASRRGAPPHF.

The rearrangement uses TRBV20-1 and TRBJ1-5; D is undetermined. Trimming stripped 5 bases from V and 3 bases from J, with 20 bases between. The length of the CDR3 is 16 residues. Germline V gene sequence: CDR1 DFQATT, CDR2 SNEGSKA (reference sequence). The DNA of the CDR3 is TGCAGTGCTCTCGCCGTCTGGGGAAGATACAATCAGCCCCAGCATTTT. Its translation is CSALAVWGRYNQPQHF.

The chain carries TRBV4-2 and TRBJ2-7; D might be TRBD2 (7 bases). V lost 1 base, J lost 3 bases, and 10 bases lay in between. Germline CDR1 and CDR2: LGHNA and YNFKEQ. The CDR3 spans 14 residues. The CDR3 region is CASSQVGGGYEQYF. The CDR3 DNA reads TGTGCCAGCAGCCAAGTGGGAGGGGGCTACGAGCAGTACTTC.

This clonotype was detected only a few times. The CDR3 DNA sequence: TGCGCCAGCAGCCAAGAGCCCACTAGCGGGGGCTACAATGAGCAGTTCTTC. Encoded protein: CASSQEPTSGGYNEQFF. The chain joins TRBV4-1 to TRBJ2-1; TRBD2 matches 11 bases. Unmatched junction bases numbered 4, after V lost 0 bases and J lost 3 bases. The CDR3 loop spans 17 amino acids. In germline, CDR1 is MGHRA, CDR2 YSYEKL.

A word on this clonotype: It is likely a read error, because the conserved phenylalanine at the end of the CDR3 is missing. The rearrangement links TRBV7-2 to TRBJ2-1; D not certain. This CDR3 comprises 15 residues. Germline V lookup: CDR1 SGHTA, CDR2 FQGNSA. Trimming stripped 5 bases from V and 6 bases from J, with 17 bases between. In DNA form, the CDR3 reads TGTGCCAGCAGCAGTACTCAGCCACTGGCCAATGAGCAGTTCTTA. Amino acid sequence: CASSSTQPLANEQFL.

The chain is built from TRBV20-1 and TRBJ2-4, with TRBD1 matching 7 bases. Germline CDR1 and CDR2: DFQATT and SNEGSKA (reference sequence). The CDR3 length is 14 residues. V shed 6 bases, J shed 0 bases, and the junction held 5 bases outside the gene matches. Written as DNA, the CDR3 is TGCAGTGCCCCGGGACAGCTAGCCAAAAACATTCAGTACTTC. As protein: CSAPGQLAKNIQYF.

This chain uses TRBV3-1 with TRBJ1-1; D is uncertain. The CDR3 length is 12 residues. Germline lookup yields CDR1 LGHDT and CDR2 YNNKEL (reference sequence). With 1 base removed from V and 6 bases from J, the gap between germline ends came to 6 bases. The CDR3 reads CASSQGRSEAFF. CDR3 DNA sequence: TGTGCCAGCAGCCAAGGACGGTCTGAAGCTTTCTTT.

J is TRBJ1-1 and V is TRBV29-1; possibly TRBD1 for D (5 bases). CDR1 SQVTM and CDR2 ANQGSEA come from the germline V gene. CDR3 length equals 15 residues. V lost 5 bases to trimming and J lost 9 bases, with 25 bases between them. The CDR3 DNA reads as TGCAGCGTTTCGGGGACTACCATGGGAGAGTCCCAAGCTTTCTTT. Translated: CSVSGTTMGESQAFF. The variable domain in full, with the rest retrieved from reference TRBV29-1 and TRBJ1-1, is SAVISQKPSRDICQRGTSLTIQCQVDSQVTMMFWYRQQPGQSLTLIATANQGSEATYESGFVIDKFPISRPNLTFSTLTVSNMSPEDSSIYLCSVSGTTMGESQAFFGQGTRLTVV.

In this sample, this clonotype turned up a few times. This chain uses TRBV5-5 with TRBJ2-3, with D tentatively TRBD2 (6 bases). Trimming took off 4 bases at V and 9 bases at J, with 9 bases between the two ends. The CDR3 consists of 11 residues. CDR1 and CDR2 (germline): SGHKS, YYEKEE (reference sequence). CDR3 coding DNA: TGTGCCAGCAGCCGGGAGCCGACGCAGTATTTT. Translated: CASSREPTQYF.

This clonotype was observed a handful of times. A junction end diverges from the germline sequence, so it may reflect a read error. V is TRBV20-1 and J is TRBJ2-1; the match to TRBD1 covers 9 bases. The CDR3 contains 17 residues. Per the germline V gene, CDR1 is DFQATT and CDR2 is SNEGSKA (reference sequence). This CDR3 reads CSARDWATGGSSNEQFF. CDR3 bases: TGCAGTGCTAGAGACTGGGCGACAGGGGGTTCCTCCAATGAGCAGTTCTTC.

The CDR3 sequence is CASDRRPGGDEQFF. The CDR3 region has the DNA TGTGCCAGCGATCGAAGGCCAGGGGGGGATGAGCAGTTCTTC. This sequence joins TRBV27 and TRBJ2-1, with D perhaps assigned TRBD1 or TRBD2 (7 bases each). The CDR3 runs 14 residues. Germline V gene sequence: CDR1 MNHEY, CDR2 SMNVEV (reference sequence). V gave up 8 bases and J gave up 8 bases, with 19 bases separating them.